The clone carrying this T cell receptor beta chain was detected a few times. Sequenced by immunoSEQ multiplex PCR; TCRdb stores in-frame clones only, minus some. The sample consists of roughly 160,000 clones, around four fifths of them appearing once. This sample is drawn from a study of blood T cell repertoires in COVID-19. Trimming cost V 6 bases and J 2 bases; bases outside gene matches: 1. This CDR3 spans 13 amino acids. CDR1 MNHEY and CDR2 SVGAGI come from the germline V gene. The Seattle patients, enrolled during active infection, were followed longitudinally. The sample consisted of peripheral blood. The chain recombines TRBV6-5 with TRBJ2-7; 10 bases match TRBD1. This sequence was found in a woman at least 80 years old with COVID-19, enrolled during active disease. DNA of the CDR3: TGTGCCAGCAGAGGGACAGGGGCCTACGAGCAGTACTTC. Translation gives CASRGTGAYEQYF.